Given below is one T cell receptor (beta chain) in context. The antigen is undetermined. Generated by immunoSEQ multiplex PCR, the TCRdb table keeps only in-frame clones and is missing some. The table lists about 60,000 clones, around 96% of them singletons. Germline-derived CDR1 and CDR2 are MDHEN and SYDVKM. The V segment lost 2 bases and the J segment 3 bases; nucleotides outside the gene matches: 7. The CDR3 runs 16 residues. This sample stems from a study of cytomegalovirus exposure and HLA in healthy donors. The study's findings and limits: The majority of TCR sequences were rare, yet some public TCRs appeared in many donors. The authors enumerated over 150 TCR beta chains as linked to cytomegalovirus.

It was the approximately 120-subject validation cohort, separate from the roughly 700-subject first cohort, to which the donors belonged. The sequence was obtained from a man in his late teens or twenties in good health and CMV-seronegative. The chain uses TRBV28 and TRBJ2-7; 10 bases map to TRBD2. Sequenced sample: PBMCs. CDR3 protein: CASSLVTSGANYEQYF. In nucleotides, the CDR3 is TGTGCCAGCAGTTTAGTCACTAGCGGGGCCAACTACGAGCAGTACTTC. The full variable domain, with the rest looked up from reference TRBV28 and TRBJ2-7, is DVKVTQSSRYLVKRTGEKVFLECVQDMDHENMFWYRQDPGLGLRLIYFSYDVKMKEKGDIPEGYSVSREKKERFSLILESASTNQTSMYLCASSLVTSGANYEQYFGPGTRLTVT.